This is a list of T cell receptor beta chains from one sample in a study of blood T cell repertoires in COVID-19. The assay was immunoSEQ multiplex PCR, and TCRdb's table has in-frame clones only and misses some. Among about 160,000 clones listed, around 87% were seen once. Sequencing used peripheral blood. These receptor sequences come from a woman in her 70s with COVID-19, enrolled during active disease. Both conserved end residues are part of each CDR3. A D gene is named only where the DNA matches it firmly.

d_call	v_call	j_call	cdr3_aa
.	TRBV30	TRBJ1-1	CAWTGNVAFF
.	TRBV5-1	TRBJ2-3	CASSPTESTDTQYF
.	TRBV2	TRBJ2-5	CASSRRDREETQYF
.	TRBV3-1/TRBV3-2	TRBJ1-5	CASAVTYDQPQHF
TRBD2	TRBV6-6	TRBJ2-3	CATARGLAGGTDTQYF
TRBD1	TRBV5-4	TRBJ1-3	CASSTQGRSGNTIYF
.	TRBV19	TRBJ2-7	CASSQGYEQYF
.	TRBV5-1	TRBJ2-6	CASSSTGVGNVLTF
.	TRBV3-1/TRBV3-2	TRBJ1-5	CASSQSGGSYSQPQHF
.	TRBV5-1	TRBJ1-6	CASSPPGNGNSPLHF
TRBD1	TRBV5-4	TRBJ1-2	CASIKTGGADYGYTF